This T cell receptor beta chain originates from a study of cytomegalovirus exposure and HLA in healthy donors. Study-level information: In an early release, HLA-typed donors contributed some 80 million unique TCR sequences.

Notes on this clone: Its target is unknown.

Primers: 60 Vbeta forward and 13 Jbeta reverse. Study processing details: In a later analysis, the count reached 80 million or so unique TCR beta chains, with around 10 million shared. TCRdb's copy holds only in-frame clones and misses some; the assay was immunoSEQ multiplex PCR. That table supplies the V and J calls and clone size; D and trimming were determined from the DNA. The table includes some 170,000 clones, roughly 87% detected once. Study outcomes and limitations: Further analysis was carried out later, and it showed several of the most significant clusters appearing linked to common viral pathogens. Accurate HLA-A and HLA-B prediction from TCR beta sequences was reported for most subjects.

With 6 bases removed from V and 3 bases from J, the gap between germline ends came to 14 bases. The CDR3 is 14 residues long. Per germline, CDR1 MNHNS and CDR2 SASEGT. The TCR comes from a girl under 18 in good health and CMV-seropositive. The chain uses TRBV6-1 and TRBJ1-2, with D maybe TRBD1 (5 bases). The sample comprised PBMCs. The CDR3 DNA reads TGTGCCAGCAGCGTGGGGGGGAATGACTATGGCTACACCTTC. Residues: CASSVGGNDYGYTF.